The 19 T cell receptor beta chains presented below share a single source sample, sequenced in a study of CD8+CD57+ T cells in acquired aplastic anemia. Genomic DNA acted as the template from which TCR beta VDJ combination and CDR3 sequence profiling were carried out. TCRdb called the reads again in MiXCR, with one record for every CDR3 protein. This sample carries roughly 130,000 distinct CDR3 sequences, more than 40% of them seen once, and the ten largest clones take 2% to 3%. The sequenced sample consisted of sorted CD4+, CD8+, or CD8+CD57+ T cells (not recorded which) from PBMCs. Receptors were obtained from a human donor in good health, serving as a control.

At least ten counts were recorded for this clonotype. CDR3 residues: CSASKRDSDIQYF. Here the CDR3 DNA reads TGCAGTGCTAGCAAACGGGACAGTGATATTCAGTACTTC. The rearrangement joins TRBV20-1 to TRBJ2-4; 7 positions match TRBD1. With V trimmed by 3 bases and J by 10 bases, 9 bases remained unmatched. Germline assignment: CDR1 DFQATT and CDR2 SNEGSKA (reference sequence). The length of the CDR3 is 13 residues.

As for this clonotype: At one end the junction does not follow the germline gene, possibly because of a read error. The chain recombines TRBV5-4 with TRBJ2-2; TRBD1 matches 7 bases. This CDR3 contains 15 residues. The germline CDR1 and CDR2 sequences are SGHNT and YYREEE (reference sequence). The CDR3 nucleotides read TGTGCCAGCAGCTTCAGACAGGGTAGCACCGGGAAGCTGTTTTTT. As protein: CASSFRQGSTGKLFF.

This clonotype was found many times. The rearrangement links TRBV6-2 or TRBV6-3 to TRBJ2-5; D is unclear. Looked up from germline, CDR1 is MNHEY and CDR2 is SVGEGT. This CDR3 comprises 12 residues. V was clipped by 0 bases and J by 5 bases, with 4 bases between them. DNA of the CDR3: TGTGCCAGCAGTTACTCGGAGGAGACCCAGTACTTC. Residues: CASSYSEETQYF.

This clonotype appeared many times. The chain recombines TRBV10-3 with TRBJ2-5, with D possibly being TRBD1 (6 bases). The CDR3 is made up of 13 amino acids. V was trimmed by 7 bases and J by 2 bases, leaving 11 bases between them. Germline values: CDR1 ENHRY, CDR2 SYGVKD. The CDR3 here is CAITRTEQETQYF. The CDR3 DNA follows: TGTGCCATCACTAGGACAGAGCAAGAGACCCAGTACTTC.

The V call is TRBV10-3, the J call TRBJ2-5, with D unclear. Germline lookup yields CDR1 ENHRY and CDR2 SYGVKD. The V and J ends lost 3 bases and 5 bases respectively, with 13 bases between them. The length of the CDR3 is 14 residues. The CDR3 loop reads CAISETLGQETQYF. In DNA, the CDR3 is TGTGCCATCAGTGAAACGCTAGGGCAGGAGACCCAGTACTTC.

The V and J genes are TRBV10-1 and TRBJ2-2, with a weak D call TRBD1 (6 bases). In germline, CDR1 is WNHNN, CDR2 SYGVQD (reference sequence). The CDR3 runs to 15 residues. V shed 3 bases and J shed 6 bases, with 14 bases lying between them. The CDR3 reads CASSEQGAFPGELFF. In DNA form, the CDR3 reads TGCGCCAGCAGTGAACAGGGAGCCTTTCCCGGGGAGCTGTTTTTT.

The chain is built from TRBV10-3 and TRBJ2-1; 10 bases fit TRBD2. The CDR3 runs 15 residues. Germline loops: CDR1 ENHRY, CDR2 SYGVKD. With V trimmed by 6 bases and J by 9 bases, 11 bases remained unmatched. CDR3 in DNA: TGTGCCATCAGCCCGCAACTAGCGGGGACCACTGAGCAGTTCTTC. The encoded protein is CAISPQLAGTTEQFF.

The V and J genes are TRBV19 and TRBJ2-7; 9 bases fit TRBD2. This CDR3 is 14 amino acids long. J gave up 6 bases and V 6 bases, and 9 bases lay outside the gene matches. The germline CDR1 and CDR2 sequences are LNHDA and SQIVND (reference sequence). Here the CDR3 DNA reads TGTGCCAGTAGCGATTTAGCGGGGGAGGGCGAGCAGTACTTC. Its protein product is CASSDLAGEGEQYF.

Many counts were recorded for this clonotype. V is TRBV10-3 and J is TRBJ2-1; the match to TRBD2 covers 9 bases. The germline V gene encodes CDR1 ENHRY and CDR2 SYGVKD. The length of the CDR3 is 17 residues. After removal of 10 bases from V and 4 bases from J, the junction contained 17 bases not matched to a gene. CDR3 loop: CASRALAGSSKYNEQFF. The DNA for the CDR3 is TGTGCCAGCCGAGCCCTAGCGGGGAGTTCTAAGTACAATGAGCAGTTCTTC.

Comment on this clonotype: The CDR3 ends on some other residue instead of the conserved phenylalanine or tryptophan, so this is likely a read error. The limits of the CDR3 on the DNA are not certain, so only TCRdb's listed CDR3 is given. V is TRBV4-3 and J is TRBJ1-2. The CDR3 extends over 10 residues, inclusive of both ends. Per the germline V gene, CDR1 is LGHNA and CDR2 is YSLEER. The CDR3 sequence: CASSREDFTL.

This chain connects TRBV9 to TRBJ1-1; maybe TRBD1 (5 bases). The CDR3 loop spans 14 amino acids. Germline V CDR1 and CDR2: SGDLS, YYNGEE. V shed 1 base and J shed 4 bases, with 11 bases lying between them. The CDR3 bases are TGTGCCAGCAGCGTAATGGAGGGGAGCACTGAAGCTTTCTTT. Amino acid sequence: CASSVMEGSTEAFF.

This sequence joins TRBV10-3 and TRBJ1-6; D unclear. The CDR3 contains 15 residues. Germline lookup yields CDR1 ENHRY and CDR2 SYGVKD. V was shortened by 3 bases and J by 10 bases, with 16 bases between the two germline ends. The CDR3 nucleotides are TGTGCCATCAGTGAAGTTCGAGGAACGGGGTCACCCCTCCACTTT. Translation gives CAISEVRGTGSPLHF.

In its sample, this clonotype was seen many times. The V gene is TRBV29-1, the J gene TRBJ2-5; TRBD1 or TRBD2 may be the D gene (7 bases each). The CDR3 loop spans 17 amino acids. Germline V gene data show CDR1 as SQVTM and CDR2 as ANQGSEA. V was clipped by 0 bases and J by 5 bases, with 22 bases between them. The DNA for the CDR3 is TGCAGCGTTGAAGATCCTGGGAGGGGGCGCAACCTCGAGACCCAGTACTTC. This translates into CSVEDPGRGRNLETQYF.

This clonotype was seen once. V usage is TRBV7-6 and J usage is TRBJ1-5, with TRBD1 matching over 7 bases. Germline-derived CDR1 and CDR2 are SGHVS and FNYEAQ. This CDR3 is 15 amino acids long. Trimming removed 5 bases from V and 0 bases from J; junction bases left unmatched: 4. CDR3 bases: TGTGCCAGCAGCCTTGGGACAGTTAGCAATCAGCCCCAGCATTTT. Its protein product is CASSLGTVSNQPQHF.

Points on this clonotype: Germline is not matched at one junction end, which may reflect a read error. This rearrangement joins TRBV6-2 or TRBV6-3 to TRBJ2-1; D is possibly TRBD1 (6 bases). Germline CDR1 and CDR2: MNHEY and SVGEGT. The CDR3 runs 14 residues. The CDR3 loop reads CACSYRVYTSEQFF. CDR3 coding DNA: TGTGCCTGCAGTTACAGGGTATATACCAGTGAGCAGTTCTTC.

This chain links TRBV10-2 with TRBJ1-2; possibly TRBD1 for D (5 bases). With 0 bases removed from V and 8 bases from J, the gap between germline ends came to 10 bases. Germline V CDR1 and CDR2: WSHSY, SAAADI. This CDR3 spans 13 amino acids. The CDR3 loop is CASSESTARGYTF. CDR3 nucleotide sequence: TGCGCCAGCAGTGAGTCGACAGCACGGGGCTACACCTTC.

This clonotype was found many times. The V call is TRBV6-1, the J call TRBJ2-1, with a tentative D call TRBD2 (6 bases). The CDR3 length is 13 residues. V lost 6 bases and J 4 bases, leaving 10 bases between the germline ends. Germline V gene sequence: CDR1 MNHNS, CDR2 SASEGT. CDR3 nucleotides: TGTGCCAGCAGGAGGACTACTTACAATGAGCAGTTCTTC. Translation gives CASRRTTYNEQFF.

This clonotype was observed many times. The chain carries TRBV20-1 and TRBJ2-7; D might be TRBD1 (5 bases). Trimming shortened V by 6 bases and J by 2 bases, and 23 bases separated the two germline ends. CDR3 length: 16 residues. Germline CDR1 and CDR2: DFQATT and SNEGSKA (reference sequence). CDR3 sequence: CSAMVRTRDGTYEQYF. In DNA form, the CDR3 reads TGCAGTGCCATGGTGCGTACCAGGGATGGGACCTACGAGCAGTACTTC.

The chain combines TRBV10-3 with TRBJ2-7; 8 bases line up with TRBD1. Trimming removed 10 bases from V and 2 bases from J; junction bases left unmatched: 7. This CDR3 has 13 residues. CDR1 and CDR2 (germline): ENHRY, SYGVKD. CDR3 nucleotides: TGTGCCAGCGGACAGGGCCTACCCTACGAGCAGTACTTC. Translating gives CASGQGLPYEQYF.